Presented here are 28 T cell receptor beta chains from one specimen sequenced in a study of cytomegalovirus exposure and HLA in healthy donors (dated by TCRdb to 2015 to 2018). Preparation of the library involved the immunoSEQ multiplex PCR assay. For the multiplex PCR, a mixture combining 60 forward primers for TCR Vbeta segments and 13 reverse primers for TCR Jbeta segments was used. TCRdb limited this immuneACCESS table to in-frame rearrangements with V and J called. A share of clones is missing; checked studies link under half to unresolved V genes, and the rest is unexplained. This sample gives 150,000 or so clones in total; about 75% of them show up just once. The ten largest clones take up approximately 10% of the sample. The specimen sequenced was PBMCs. Receptor source: a man aged 18 to 30 in good health and CMV-seropositive.

V is TRBV29-1 and J is TRBJ1-4; the D is unclear. The germline V and J ends were trimmed by 3 bases and 6 bases, with 11 bases remaining between them. From germline, CDR1 is SQVTM and CDR2 ANQGSEA. The CDR3 sequence is 13 residues long. The CDR3 loop reads CSVDRGTDEKLFF. The CDR3 DNA reads as TGCAGCGTTGATCGGGGAACCGATGAAAAACTGTTTTTT.

In DNA form, the CDR3 reads TGTGCCAGCAGCCCGCGGGACAGGGAAGAGACCCAGTACTTC. Translation gives CASSPRDREETQYF. This chain joins TRBV28 and TRBJ2-5; 9 bases are a match to TRBD1. CDR1 and CDR2 (germline): MDHEN, SYDVKM. The CDR3 spans 14 residues. V lost 6 bases to trimming and J lost 3 bases; unmatched junction nucleotides: 5.

This clone was detected once. This chain uses TRBV25-1 with TRBJ2-5; D gene uncertain. The CDR3 is made up of 13 amino acids. Germline V gives CDR1 MGHDK, CDR2 SYGVNS. V lost 6 bases, J lost 1 base, and 9 bases lay in between. CDR3 in DNA: TGTGCCAGCAGCCGAGGATCCCAAGAGACCCAGTACTTC. Translating it yields CASSRGSQETQYF.

V is TRBV30 and J is TRBJ2-2, with TRBD2 identical over 11 bases. V shed 5 bases, J shed 8 bases, and the junction held 7 bases outside the gene matches. The germline CDR1 and CDR2 sequences are GTSNPN and SVGIG (reference sequence). The CDR3 is 14 residues long. The CDR3 bases are TGTGCCTGGGGGACTAGCGGTAACTGGGGGGAGCTGTTTTTT. It specifies CAWGTSGNWGELFF. The variable domain in full, completed from reference TRBV30 and TRBJ2-2, reads SQTIHQWPATLVQPVGSPLSLECTVEGTSNPNLYWYRQAAGRGLQLLFYSVGIGQISSEVPQNLSASRPQDRQFILSSKKLLLSDSGFYLCAWGTSGNWGELFFGEGSRLTVL.

This clone was observed a handful of times. The J gene is TRBJ2-3, the V gene TRBV2; TRBD1 matches 7 bases. Germline CDR1 and CDR2: SNHLY and FYNNEI. Losses at the gene ends were 7 bases for V and 0 bases for J; bases not matched to a gene: 7. The CDR3 loop spans 15 amino acids. For the CDR3, the DNA is TGTGCCAGCATGCCTAGCAGGGGGAGCACAGATACGCAGTATTTT. This translates into CASMPSRGSTDTQYF.

This chain joins TRBV28 and TRBJ2-1, with 13 positions matching TRBD2. The CDR3 loop spans 14 amino acids. The germline gives CDR1 MDHEN, CDR2 SYDVKM. V lost 6 bases, J lost 5 bases, and 1 base stayed unmatched. CDR3 in amino acids: CASRGTSGNNEQFF. The CDR3 DNA is TGTGCCAGCAGGGGGACTAGCGGGAACAATGAGCAGTTCTTC.

The CDR3 sequence: CAWSDQEGANYEQYF. CDR3 sequence (DNA): TGTGCCTGGAGTGACCAGGAGGGGGCCAACTACGAGCAGTACTTC. The chain links TRBV30 to TRBJ2-5, with D possibly being TRBD1 (7 bases). The J call may be mistaken, given a closer DNA end match to TRBJ2-7. The CDR3 sequence is 15 residues long. Per the germline V gene, CDR1 is GTSNPN and CDR2 is SVGIG (reference sequence).

This clone was detected only a few times. V gene TRBV6-5 combines with J gene TRBJ2-7; tentative D call: TRBD2 (5 bases). The germline gives CDR1 MNHEY, CDR2 SVGAGI. The CDR3 length is 13 residues. Trimming took 6 bases from V and 1 from J, leaving 10 bases between them. Written as DNA, the CDR3 is TGTGCCAGCAGGACCGGGATATCCTACGAGCAGTACTTC. Translating it yields CASRTGISYEQYF.

The rearrangement links TRBV6-5 to TRBJ1-4, with a tentative D call TRBD1 (5 bases). Between the trimmed V and J ends, which lost 2 bases and 7 bases, there was a span of 8 bases. The CDR3 consists of 13 residues. Germline CDR1 MNHEY, CDR2 SVGAGI. As DNA, the CDR3 is TGTGCCAGCAGTTACAATAGGGGTGAAAAACTGTTTTTT. It yields the protein CASSYNRGEKLFF.

The gene calls are TRBV27 and TRBJ1-1, with D unclear. This CDR3 spans 16 amino acids. Trimming removed 5 bases at V and 6 bases at J, with 22 bases between. Germline CDR1 and CDR2: MNHEY and SMNVEV (reference sequence). For the CDR3, the DNA is TGTGCCAGCAGTACGCAGGTCACGACAAAATATTCTGAAGCTTTCTTT. Amino acids: CASSTQVTTKYSEAFF.

This chain uses TRBV27 with TRBJ2-1; 8 bases agree with TRBD1. With 3 bases clipped from V and 2 bases from J, the junction kept 3 bases outside the gene matches. CDR3 length: 15 residues. Germline V gene data show CDR1 as MNHEY and CDR2 as SMNVEV (reference sequence). The CDR3 protein is CASSFRDRPYNEQFF. The CDR3 DNA reads TGTGCCAGCAGTTTCCGGGACAGGCCCTACAATGAGCAGTTCTTC.

The rearrangement uses TRBV2 and TRBJ1-2; D gene uncertain. CDR1 is SNHLY and CDR2 is FYNNEI in the germline V gene. The CDR3 has 11 residues. Trimming took 8 bases from V and 2 from J, leaving 6 bases between them. CDR3 residues: CASELNYGYTF. The CDR3 bases are TGTGCCAGCGAGCTCAACTATGGCTACACCTTC.

This clone was observed once. This chain connects TRBV2 to TRBJ1-1; no clear D. Trimming removed 8 bases at V and 0 bases at J, with 13 bases between. The CDR3 is 14 residues long. Germline lookup yields CDR1 SNHLY and CDR2 FYNNEI. The CDR3 sequence is CASRIQFVNTEAFF. The CDR3 DNA sequence: TGTGCCAGCCGTATACAGTTTGTGAACACTGAAGCTTTCTTT.

The gene calls are TRBV23-1 and TRBJ1-4; 7 positions agree with TRBD1. TRBV23-1 is placed among ORFs of uncertain function. The V segment lost 6 bases and the J segment 2 bases; nucleotides outside the gene matches: 9. CDR3 length equals 16 residues. This chain's CDR3 is CASRKTGRCTNEKLFF. Written as DNA, the CDR3 is TGCGCCAGCAGAAAGACAGGGAGGTGTACTAATGAAAAACTGTTTTTT.

The chain uses TRBV10-3 and TRBJ2-5; possibly TRBD2 for D (5 bases). CDR3 size: 16 residues. Germline loops: CDR1 ENHRY, CDR2 SYGVKD. Trimming pared 0 bases from V and 2 bases from J, leaving 13 bases between. CDR3 nucleotide sequence: TGTGCCATCAGTGAGTCTGATCGGGGATTTCAAGAGACCCAGTACTTC. The encoded protein is CAISESDRGFQETQYF.

This sequence joins TRBV7-9 and TRBJ2-7, with D maybe TRBD1 (5 bases). Trimming removed 0 bases at V and 7 bases at J, with 7 bases between. The germline V gene encodes CDR1 SEHNR and CDR2 FQNEAQ (reference sequence). The CDR3 is made up of 12 amino acids. DNA of the CDR3: TGTGCCAGCAGCTTAGCAGGGGCAGAGCAGTACTTC. This sequence encodes CASSLAGAEQYF.

This chain connects TRBV5-1 to TRBJ1-3, with TRBD1 matching 7 bases. The J segment lost 8 bases and the V segment lost 0 bases, leaving 5 bases of the junction unmatched. Germline loops: CDR1 SGHRS, CDR2 YFSETQ. CDR3 size: 14 residues. The CDR3 sequence is CASSLGDRAHTIYF. The CDR3 DNA is TGCGCCAGCAGCTTGGGCGACAGGGCACACACCATATATTTT.

The chain employs TRBV9 and TRBJ2-5; 10 bases line up with TRBD2. This CDR3 comprises 18 residues. J lost 5 bases, V lost 4 bases, and 17 bases had no gene match. Germline lookup yields CDR1 SGDLS and CDR2 YYNGEE. CDR3 bases: TGTGCCAGCAGCACCCCCTTGGTGGGAGCGGGAGGGACGGAGACCCAGTACTTC. It is translated as CASSTPLVGAGGTETQYF.

The chain recombines TRBV18 with TRBJ2-7, with TRBD1 matching over 7 bases. Germline V gene sequence: CDR1 KGHSH, CDR2 LQKENI. CDR3 length: 17 residues. With V trimmed by 1 base and J by 3 bases, 12 bases remained unmatched. CDR3 in amino acids: CASSPQTGTVGLYEQYF. The CDR3 coding sequence is TGTGCCAGCTCACCACAGACAGGGACAGTGGGCCTCTACGAGCAGTACTTC.

The rearrangement joins TRBV13 to TRBJ2-2; 7 bases agree with TRBD1. The trim removed 3 bases at V and 6 bases at J, leaving 4 bases unmatched. The CDR3 consists of 14 residues. Germline values: CDR1 PRHDT, CDR2 FYEKMQ (reference sequence). CDR3 DNA: TGTGCCAGCAGCTTGAGGGGGCAGGCCGGGGAGCTGTTTTTT. Its translation: CASSLRGQAGELFF.

In DNA form, the CDR3 reads TGTGCCAGCAGCGTTCGACAGGGAGATCAGCCCCAGCATTTT. The encoded protein is CASSVRQGDQPQHF. The V gene is TRBV28, the J gene TRBJ1-5, with 7 bases aligning to TRBD1. The junction had 7 bases not matched to a gene; V was cut back by 6 bases and J by 5 bases. CDR1 is MDHEN, CDR2 SYDVKM, per germline. This CDR3 contains 14 residues.

This clone was seen once. This chain links TRBV7-8 with TRBJ2-7; 8 bases agree with TRBD1. The V and J ends lost 1 base and 2 bases, in that order; junction bases with no gene match: 1. Germline-derived CDR1 and CDR2 are SGHVS and FQNEAQ. There are 14 residues in the CDR3. DNA for the CDR3: TGTGCCAGCAGCTTAGGACAGGGGACCTACGAGCAGTACTTC. This codes for CASSLGQGTYEQYF.

The rearrangement links TRBV28 to TRBJ2-2, with D unclear. Trimming left V 3 bases short and J 6 bases short, with 14 bases between. CDR1 and CDR2 (germline): MDHEN, SYDVKM. The CDR3 covers 15 residues. The CDR3 nucleotides are TGTGCCAGCAGTTTGTTCGAGGTCTCCTCCGGGGAGCTGTTTTTT. Protein product: CASSLFEVSSGELFF.

The chain uses TRBV28 and TRBJ2-7; D perhaps matches TRBD2 (6 bases). V lost 3 bases and J 3 bases, leaving 12 bases between the germline ends. Germline assignment: CDR1 MDHEN and CDR2 SYDVKM. This CDR3 spans 14 amino acids. This CDR3 reads CASSFSSGGYEQYF. In nucleotides, the CDR3 is TGTGCCAGCAGTTTCAGTAGCGGCGGCTACGAGCAGTACTTC.

The V gene is TRBV19, the J gene TRBJ1-4; D is unclear. This CDR3 comprises 15 residues. Trimming pared 3 bases from V and 4 bases from J, leaving 12 bases between. The germline CDR1 and CDR2 sequences are LNHDA and SQIVND (reference sequence). In DNA, the CDR3 is TGTGCCAGTAGTATGGTGTCGGGTGATAATGAAAAACTGTTTTTT. Translated: CASSMVSGDNEKLFF.

This clone was observed once. The junction departs from the called germline gene at one end, perhaps through a read error. The gene calls are TRBV30 and TRBJ2-6; weak D call: TRBD2 (6 bases). CDR1 GTSNPN and CDR2 SVGIG come from the germline V gene (reference sequence). The CDR3 is 17 amino acids. The chain's CDR3 is CAWMGRGNRAGANVLPF. CDR3 DNA: TGTGCCTGGATGGGTCGGGGGAATAGGGCCGGGGCCAACGTCCTGCCTTTC.

This clone was recorded a few times. The chain carries TRBV5-4 and TRBJ1-2, with D possibly matching TRBD1 (6 bases). The CDR3 has 14 residues. The V end was cut by 4 bases, the J end by 4 bases, with 14 bases between. From germline, CDR1 is SGHNT and CDR2 YYREEE (reference sequence). The chain's CDR3 is CASSLTGTGYGYTF. Here the CDR3 DNA reads TGTGCCAGCAGCCTGACAGGAACAGGCTATGGCTACACCTTC.

This clone was counted between two and nine times. This chain uses TRBV7-9 with TRBJ2-1; tentative D call: TRBD2 (5 bases). Trimming stripped 0 bases from V and 10 bases from J, with 16 bases between. Germline V gene lookup returns CDR1 SEHNR and CDR2 FQNEAQ (reference sequence). The CDR3 totals 15 residues. The CDR3 nucleotides read TGTGCCAGCAGCTTAGCGCTAATGAGGGAAGACGAGCAGTTCTTC. Translating gives CASSLALMREDEQFF.